This entry lists 32 T cell receptor beta chains sequenced from one sample in a study of multiple sclerosis patients with progressive multifocal leukoencephalopathy. Only in-frame clones appear in the TCRdb table, and some are missing; sequencing was by immunoSEQ multiplex PCR. This table has some 28,000 clones, more than 80% appearing once. Time point specified: time of PML onset. The starting material was PBMCs, obtained from a patient treated with natalizumab. These TCRs come from a woman aged 25 to 39 with progressive multifocal leukoencephalopathy.

The V and J genes are TRBV7-2 and TRBJ2-1, with 9 bases aligning to TRBD2. This CDR3 has 16 amino acids. CDR1 and CDR2 from the germline V gene are SGHTA and FQGNSA. With 5 bases clipped from V and 2 bases from J, the junction kept 7 bases outside the gene matches. The DNA for the CDR3 is TGTGCCAGCAGCCCCTTAGCGGGAGTACCCTACAATGAGCAGTTCTTC. Its protein product is CASSPLAGVPYNEQFF.

The chain carries TRBV6-1 and TRBJ2-7; TRBD2 is a possible D gene (5 bases). V was trimmed by 5 bases and J by 2 bases, leaving 10 bases between them. This CDR3 region has 13 residues. In germline, CDR1 is MNHNS, CDR2 SASEGT. The CDR3 region is CASSNLAPYEQYF. For the CDR3, the DNA is TGTGCCAGCAGTAACCTAGCCCCCTACGAGCAGTACTTC.

The rearrangement links TRBV7-2 to TRBJ2-7; D possibly corresponds to TRBD1 (5 bases). The germline V gene has CDR1 SGHTA and CDR2 FQGNSA. The V end lost 5 bases, the J end lost 0 bases, and 11 bases lay between the germline ends. This CDR3 spans 14 amino acids. CDR3 region: CASSPDRYSYEQYF. DNA of the CDR3: TGTGCCAGCAGCCCTGACAGATACTCCTACGAGCAGTACTTC.

This chain joins TRBV5-1 and TRBJ2-2; TRBD2 matches 7 bases. The CDR3 contains 15 residues. The V and J ends lost 0 bases and 5 bases, in that order; junction bases with no gene match: 4. The germline V gene has CDR1 SGHRS and CDR2 YFSETQ. Written as DNA, the CDR3 is TGCGCCAGCAGCTTGGACCCGCGGGGGACCGGGGAGCTGTTTTTT. This codes for CASSLDPRGTGELFF. Supplemented by reference TRBV5-1 and TRBJ2-2, the full variable domain reads KAGVTQTPRYLIKTRGQQVTLSCSPISGHRSVSWYQQTPGQGLQFLFEYFSETQRNKGNFPGRFSGRQFSNSRSEMNVSTLELGDSALYLCASSLDPRGTGELFFGEGSRLTVL.

The chain joins TRBV6-5 to TRBJ1-6; D is perhaps TRBD1 (5 bases). The CDR3 is 16 amino acids. The germline V gene encodes CDR1 MNHEY and CDR2 SVGAGI. Trimming removed 0 bases from V and 8 bases from J, with 14 bases in between. The CDR3 here is CASSYSVNGADSPLHF. For the CDR3, the DNA is TGTGCCAGCAGTTACTCGGTCAACGGGGCCGATTCACCCCTCCACTTT.

The chain has TRBV25-1 and TRBJ1-1; possible D gene TRBD1, 5 bases. CDR1 and CDR2 (germline): MGHDK, SYGVNS. This CDR3 is 12 amino acids long. Trimming shortened V by 5 bases and J by 4 bases, and 8 bases separated the two germline ends. The CDR3 region has the DNA TGTGCCAGCAGTTTAGGGGCCACTGAAGCTTTCTTT. This sequence encodes CASSLGATEAFF. The variable domain in full, completed from reference TRBV25-1 and TRBJ1-1, reads EADIYQTPRYLVIGTGKKITLECSQTMGHDKMYWYQQDPGMELHLIHYSYGVNSTEKGDLSSESTVSRIRTEHFPLTLESARPSHTSQYLCASSLGATEAFFGQGTRLTVV.

The rearrangement links TRBV29-1 to TRBJ1-5; a possible D gene is TRBD1 (5 bases). The CDR3 is 12 amino acids. Germline V gene sequence: CDR1 SQVTM, CDR2 ANQGSEA. The V and J ends lost 4 bases and 5 bases respectively, with 9 bases between them. CDR3 sequence: CSVGGADQPQHF. For the CDR3, the DNA is TGCAGCGTTGGTGGGGCCGATCAGCCCCAGCATTTT.

A remark on this clone: The junction and the germline gene differ at one end; a read error may be behind it. The genes are TRBV28 and TRBJ2-1; D gene uncertain. This CDR3 has 10 amino acids. CDR1 MDHEN and CDR2 SYDVKM come from the germline V gene. This CDR3 is CASKGNGQFF. CDR3 in DNA: TGTGCCAGCAAAGGGAATGGGCAGTTCTTC.

The J gene is TRBJ1-1, the V gene TRBV5-8, with a weak D call TRBD1 (5 bases). V was clipped by 4 bases and J by 6 bases, with 16 bases between them. The CDR3 contains 14 residues. Germline CDR1 is SGHTS and CDR2 is YDEGEE. The CDR3 here is CASSPRGDRAEAFF. The CDR3 region has the DNA TGTGCCAGCAGCCCCCGGGGGGATAGGGCTGAAGCTTTCTTT.

The chain joins TRBV27 to TRBJ1-5; perhaps TRBD1 as D (6 bases). The CDR3 runs to 15 residues. V was pared by 1 base and J by 4 bases, with 11 bases between. Germline V CDR1 and CDR2: MNHEY, SMNVEV (reference sequence). This CDR3 is CASSLWSGANQPQHF. The CDR3 bases are TGTGCCAGCAGTTTATGGTCGGGGGCGAATCAGCCCCAGCATTTT.

The genes are TRBV6-5 and TRBJ2-1, with D perhaps matching TRBD1 (10 bases). Germline V gene lookup returns CDR1 MNHEY and CDR2 SVGAGI. This CDR3 is 15 amino acids long. The V end lost 5 bases, the J end lost 7 bases, and 18 bases lay between the germline ends. The CDR3 sequence is CASSLAGQGLNEQFF. CDR3 coding DNA: TGTGCCAGCAGTCTAGCGGGACAGGGGCTGAATGAGCAGTTCTTC.

The gene calls are TRBV5-1 and TRBJ2-3; D is unclear. This CDR3 region has 14 residues. Looked up from germline, CDR1 is SGHRS and CDR2 is YFSETQ. V was pared by 4 bases and J by 6 bases, with 15 bases between. This CDR3 is CASSLQQAGDTQYF. DNA for the CDR3: TGCGCCAGCAGCCTTCAGCAGGCTGGGGATACGCAGTATTTT.

The rearrangement links TRBV7-9 to TRBJ2-5; TRBD1 is a possible D gene (6 bases). Germline loops: CDR1 SEHNR, CDR2 FQNEAQ (reference sequence). V was trimmed by 3 bases and J by 5 bases, leaving 13 bases between them. The CDR3 contains 14 residues. The CDR3 is CASSLIAGVETQYF. The CDR3 coding sequence is TGTGCCAGCAGCTTGATTGCAGGGGTTGAGACCCAGTACTTC. Full variable domain (remainder filled in from reference TRBV7-9 and TRBJ2-5): DTGVSQNPRHKITKRGQNVTFRCDPISEHNRLYWYRQTLGQGPEFLTYFQNEAQLEKSRLLSDRFSAERPKGSFSTLEIQRTEQGDSAMYLCASSLIAGVETQYFGPGTRLLVL.

The rearrangement links TRBV11-2 to TRBJ1-2; 8 positions agree with TRBD1. The CDR3 runs 13 residues. V shed 5 bases, J shed 7 bases, and the junction held 6 bases outside the gene matches. Germline CDR1 SGHAT, CDR2 FQNNGV. Written as DNA, the CDR3 is TGTGCCAGCAGCCCCAGGACAGGGTTTGGCTACACCTTC. This translates into CASSPRTGFGYTF. The full variable domain, in which reference TRBV11-2 and TRBJ1-2 provide the parts outside the CDR3, is EAGVAQSPRYKIIEKRQSVAFWCNPISGHATLYWYQQILGQGPKLLIQFQNNGVVDDSQLPKDRFSAERLKGVDSTLKIQPAKLEDSAVYLCASSPRTGFGYTFGSGTRLTVV.

The chain has TRBV30 and TRBJ2-5; TRBD2 matches 7 bases. CDR3 length equals 14 residues. Trimming removed 2 bases from V and 3 bases from J; junction bases left unmatched: 6. Per germline, CDR1 GTSNPN and CDR2 SVGIG (reference sequence). The chain's CDR3 is CAWSIGTIKETQYF. In nucleotides, the CDR3 is TGTGCCTGGAGTATCGGGACTATCAAAGAGACCCAGTACTTC.

CDR3: CASSDLVAALFNYGYTF. CDR3 nucleotides: TGCGCCAGCAGTGACCTTGTGGCAGCCCTTTTTAACTATGGCTACACCTTC. This sequence joins TRBV10-1 and TRBJ1-2; D is unresolved. V shed 3 bases and J shed 1 base, with 18 bases lying between them. Looked up from germline, CDR1 is WNHNN and CDR2 is SYGVQD (reference sequence). This CDR3 is 17 amino acids long.

This sequence joins TRBV2 and TRBJ1-2; perhaps TRBD1 as D (5 bases). V lost 0 bases and J lost 5, with 16 bases in between. The CDR3 covers 16 residues. CDR1 is SNHLY and CDR2 is FYNNEI in the germline V gene. CDR3 nucleotides: TGTGCCAGCAGTGAAGCGCTTCAGGGTCTTAGTTATGGCTACACCTTC. This translates into CASSEALQGLSYGYTF.

The chain carries TRBV7-9 and TRBJ2-7; D is perhaps TRBD2 (6 bases). Per the germline V gene, CDR1 is SEHNR and CDR2 is FQNEAQ (reference sequence). V lost 5 bases and J lost 3, with 8 bases in between. The CDR3 runs 12 residues. The DNA of the CDR3 is TGTGCCAGCAGCAGAGCGGGCTACGAGCAGTACTTC. The encoded protein is CASSRAGYEQYF.

Note on this clone: Within the sample, other DNA sequences also encode this same CDR3. The chain's CDR3 is CASSQGRGSGELFF. Written as DNA, the CDR3 is TGTGCCAGCAGCCAGGGGCGGGGGTCCGGGGAGCTGTTTTTT. The chain has TRBV11-3 and TRBJ2-2; a possible D gene is TRBD2 (7 bases). From germline, CDR1 is SGHNT and CDR2 YENEEA. The V gene lost 5 bases and the J gene lost 6 bases, with 13 bases spanning the gap. The CDR3 covers 14 residues.

The chain combines TRBV6-5 with TRBJ1-1; TRBD1 agrees at 7 bases. With 6 bases clipped from V and 8 bases from J, the junction kept 12 bases outside the gene matches. The germline CDR1 and CDR2 sequences are MNHEY and SVGAGI. The CDR3 is 14 amino acids. CDR3 nucleotide sequence: TGTGCCAGCAGATCGGGCATGACAGGGCCCGAAGCTTTCTTT. Translated: CASRSGMTGPEAFF.

This clone has a single count. This rearrangement joins TRBV7-2 to TRBJ2-3, with 11 bases matching TRBD2. The germline V gene has CDR1 SGHTA and CDR2 FQGNSA. V gave up 4 bases and J gave up 5 bases; unmatched junction bases: 8. The CDR3 has 16 residues. CDR3 residues: CASSYLAGGSQDTQYF. As DNA, the CDR3 is TGTGCCAGCAGCTATCTAGCGGGGGGATCGCAAGATACGCAGTATTTT.

This rearrangement joins TRBV2 to TRBJ2-5; 15 bases map to TRBD2. CDR1 and CDR2 (germline): SNHLY, FYNNEI. V dropped 8 bases and J dropped 6; count of bases not matched to a gene: 4. The CDR3 has 14 amino acids. CDR3 DNA: TGTGCCAGCTCCGGGACTAGCGGGAGGAAGACCCAGTACTTC. Translation gives CASSGTSGRKTQYF.

V usage is TRBV6-1 and J usage is TRBJ1-1; D gene ambiguous. Looked up from germline, CDR1 is MNHNS and CDR2 is SASEGT. V was shortened by 2 bases and J by 3 bases, with 13 bases between the two germline ends. This CDR3 region has 15 residues. The chain's CDR3 is CASSEWLGHDTEAFF. The CDR3 nucleotides read TGTGCCAGCAGTGAATGGTTAGGGCACGACACTGAAGCTTTCTTT.

The V call is TRBV28, the J call TRBJ1-2; perhaps TRBD1 as D (5 bases). Trimming cost V 11 bases and J 5 bases, with 12 bases left between them. The germline V gene has CDR1 MDHEN and CDR2 SYDVKM. The length of the CDR3 is 11 residues. The CDR3 nucleotides read TGTGCCGTCGGAGGGGTTTATGGCTACACCTTC. Its translation is CAVGGVYGYTF.

V gene TRBV4-3 combines with J gene TRBJ2-5; TRBD2 matches at 11 bases. The V gene's germline CDR1 is LGHNA and CDR2 YSLEER. The junction had 3 bases not matched to a gene; V was cut back by 3 bases and J by 9 bases. CDR3 size: 13 residues. Here the CDR3 DNA reads TGCGCCAGCAGCCAGACTAGCGGGGTGTCCCAGTACTTC. This codes for CASSQTSGVSQYF.

J is TRBJ1-6 and V is TRBV6-1, with no clear D. Trimming removed 10 bases at V and 5 bases at J, with 12 bases between. This CDR3 spans 13 amino acids. CDR1 and CDR2 (germline): MNHNS, SASEGT. In DNA, the CDR3 is TGTGCCACGGCGCCGGCCAATAATTCACCCCTCCACTTT. Its protein is CATAPANNSPLHF.

This clone was seen a handful of times. The genes are TRBV7-8 and TRBJ2-7, with 7 nucleotides matching TRBD1. The junction had 4 bases not matched to a gene; V was cut back by 3 bases and J by 2 bases. The CDR3 has 14 amino acids. CDR1 and CDR2 from the germline V gene are SGHVS and FQNEAQ. CDR3 in amino acids: CASSLAGTAYEQYF. Written as DNA, the CDR3 is TGTGCCAGCAGCTTGGCCGGGACAGCCTACGAGCAGTACTTC.

The rearrangement links TRBV15 to TRBJ2-5; no reliable D call. V lost 1 base and J lost 1, with 10 bases in between. CDR1 and CDR2 from the germline V gene are LNHNV and YYDKDF (reference sequence). The CDR3 spans 15 residues. This CDR3 is CATSRALGSQETQYF. As DNA, the CDR3 is TGTGCCACCAGCAGAGCTTTGGGCTCCCAAGAGACCCAGTACTTC.

This chain connects TRBV2 to TRBJ2-3; 9 nucleotides agree with TRBD2. The CDR3 contains 11 residues. After removal of 10 bases from V and 14 bases from J, the junction contained 10 bases not matched to a gene. The germline V gene encodes CDR1 SNHLY and CDR2 FYNNEI. CDR3 residues: CATSLAGAAYF. In DNA form, the CDR3 reads TGTGCCACCTCCTTAGCGGGAGCGGCGTATTTT.

This sequence joins TRBV19 and TRBJ2-2; 9 bases are shared with TRBD1. The CDR3 contains 14 residues. The V gene's germline CDR1 is LNHDA and CDR2 SQIVND (reference sequence). The V and J ends lost 6 bases and 6 bases, in that order; junction bases with no gene match: 5. CDR3 bases: TGTGCCAGTAGCGGACAGGGGAAACCCGGGGAGCTGTTTTTT. It encodes CASSGQGKPGELFF.

V is TRBV27 and J is TRBJ1-5; weak D call: TRBD1 (6 bases). Germline-derived CDR1 and CDR2 are MNHEY and SMNVEV (reference sequence). CDR3 length: 15 amino acids. V was cut by 6 bases and J by 4 bases, with 16 bases left in between. CDR3 coding DNA: TGTGCCAGCAGACCAACAGGGACGGGGAATCAGCCCCAGCATTTT. Protein product: CASRPTGTGNQPQHF.

The V call is TRBV28, the J call TRBJ2-1; TRBD1 matches at 8 bases. Germline V gives CDR1 MDHEN, CDR2 SYDVKM. The CDR3 loop spans 16 amino acids. V was pared by 6 bases and J by 2 bases, with 9 bases of the junction left unmatched. The CDR3: CASRLRTGLTYNEQFF. In DNA form, the CDR3 reads TGTGCCAGCAGATTACGGACAGGGCTCACCTACAATGAGCAGTTCTTC.